This T cell receptor (beta chain) stems from a study of blood T cell repertoires in COVID-19. Across the whole study: The United States, Italy and Spain were the sources of the acute and convalescent COVID-19 samples. T cells, B-cell-depleted T cells, or PBMCs supplied cDNA or gDNA.

Between the trimmed V and J ends, which lost 4 bases and 4 bases, there was a span of 18 bases. Per the germline V gene, CDR1 is SGHTS and CDR2 is YDEGEE. The CDR3 is 16 amino acids. In the original workflow: Reference gene primer amplification gave estimated nucleated cell counts. The method was immunoSEQ multiplex PCR; TCRdb's version includes in-frame clones alone and lacks a portion of them. Clone size and V and J calls were adopted from that table, with D and trimming inferred from the DNA. Here the sample spans 70,000 to 90,000 clones, approximately 85% being singletons. The clonotype was recovered from a human donor in a cohort sampled during active COVID-19. This chain uses TRBV5-8 with TRBJ1-5; tentatively, D is TRBD1 (6 bases). Sample: peripheral blood. CDR3 sequence: CASSKLQGSVNQPQHF. The CDR3 nucleotides are TGTGCCAGCAGCAAACTACAGGGTAGCGTAAATCAGCCCCAGCATTTT.